The 5 T cell receptor beta chains reported below all come from one sample, sequenced in a study of T cell clusters in autoimmune cytopenias. Roughly 40,000 genome equivalents of blood DNA were amplified for TRB. TRB was amplified by touch-down multiplex PCR, primer pools A and B combined. TCRdb reprocessed the multiplex PCR reads and keeps a single row for each CDR3 protein, giving no DNA. The ten most abundant clones cover 15% to 20% of a sample with about 4,200 distinct CDR3 sequences. These data also featured in a second study, about T cell repertoires in aging, cancer and after chemotherapy.

Sequences were obtained from peripheral blood. Every receptor here comes from a human donor in good health.

The CDR3 is CASSFGYGTGPTNEKLFF. The chain uses TRBV13 and TRBJ1-4; the D gene TCRdb calls, TRBD1, cannot be checked with no DNA. Germline CDR1 PRHDT, CDR2 FYEKMQ (reference sequence). The CDR3 contains 18 residues. The full variable domain, its missing parts supplied by reference TRBV13 and TRBJ1-4, is AAGVIQSPRHLIKEKRETATLKCYPIPRHDTVYWYQQGPGQDPQFLISFYEKMQSDKGSIPDRFSAQQFSDYHSELNMSSLELGDSALYFCASSFGYGTGPTNEKLFFGSGTQLSVL.

This clonotype is identified as medium-sized (0.01 to 0.1%) from frequency. The V gene is TRBV11-2, the J gene TRBJ2-3. CDR1 is SGHAT, CDR2 FQNNGV, per germline. The CDR3 sequence is 14 residues long. CDR3 amino acids: CASSLEVATDTQYF.

According to its frequency, this clonotype is medium-sized. This rearrangement joins TRBV6-5 to TRBJ2-6. CDR1 is MNHEY, CDR2 SVGAGI, per germline. The CDR3 loop spans 15 amino acids. CDR3 loop: CASSYEYSGANVLTF.

The genes are TRBV24-1 and TRBJ2-1; TCRdb gives TRBD2 as the D gene, but with no DNA this cannot be confirmed. The CDR3 has 14 amino acids. Per germline, CDR1 KGHDR and CDR2 SFDVKD. CDR3: CATSVTSGLKKQFF.

The chain combines TRBV6-1 with TRBJ2-7; checking the TCRdb D call of TRBD2 is not possible without DNA. Per germline, CDR1 MNHNS and CDR2 SASEGT. The CDR3 spans 15 residues. The CDR3 here is CASSYGTSGFYEQYF.